This paragraph reports one T cell receptor (beta chain). This clone was found once. Its antigen specificity is not known. No quality values exist for individual bases; no much larger clone is one base distant. The data belong to a study of cytomegalovirus exposure and HLA in healthy donors (dated by TCRdb to 2016 to 2017). Looking at the study overall: In an earlier analysis of approximately 500 of the donors, 276 Gb of sequence data and just under 120 million unique TCR beta sequences from about 190 million T cells were reported. Typing coverage varied by locus: about 620-640 donors for A, B, C, DRB1 and DQB1; approximately 500 for DQA1; 606 for DPA1; about 450 for DPB1. Among about 400 genotyped donors of the cohort, an average of around 240,000 unique TCR beta nucleotide sequences was sequenced per donor, of which approximately 19% were non-productive. The study was designed to test whether signatures of past pathogen exposure could be identified by cataloging public T cell receptors. To study patterns of TCR occurrence, a later analysis re-analyzed previously published TCR beta repertoires from several hundred donors and added high-resolution HLA genotyping. Both class I and class II loci were covered by HLA typing, at four-digit resolution. High-throughput TCR immunosequencing, statistical association of individual TCRs with disease status, and machine learning were combined to predict cytomegalovirus infection status. An earlier analysis of roughly 600 of the donors used high-throughput TCR beta sequencing to judge whether each TCR beta V gene segment behaved as functional or pseudogenic. A later genetic analysis used genome-wide SNP genotypes for about 65% of the roughly 700 donors, treating that subset as a discovery cohort. Rather than drawing on any new phenotypic data, the later analysis identified candidate immune exposures from TCR beta sequences and the way those sequences occurred across donors. An early release covering 500 to 750 HLA-typed donors comprised roughly 300 gigabases of sequencing data and roughly 85 million unique TCR sequences. Every repertoire in the discovery cohort had been generated on one and the same sequencing platform. Several DR-DQ haplotypes were handled as single units for association and clustering, since linkage in the cohort was strong. Of the roughly 400 genotyped donors, 65% to 90% fell in the genetic ancestry cluster associated with self-reported Caucasian donors. Alongside the repertoire data, information on donor age, sex, ethnicity and CMV serostatus was compiled. In addition to the first cohort of around 670 subjects, a separate validation cohort of 120 different subjects was used. The T cell repertoires of 670 or so subjects were profiled by immunosequencing and related to cytomegalovirus serostatus. The full study reports these points: For the cohort, immune exposure information was limited to CMV serostatus. A further reported finding was that TCR beta sequences accurately predicted the HLA-A and HLA-B alleles for most subjects in the first cohort. V-gene and J-gene trimming of TCR beta chains was associated with a missense DCLRE1C variant in a later genetic analysis, and the association was replicated in an independent cohort. Most TCR sequences were seen in very few donors, while some public TCRs were found in many individuals. The 87-base-pair reads could not distinguish some IMGT-functional V segments, including TRBV6-2 and TRBV6-3, so those segments were excluded. An earlier analysis of around 540 of the donors showed that most TCR beta V segments appeared in productive rearrangements either about 87% or about 30% of the time, which broadly matched IMGT annotations. According to a later analysis, TCR association rates differed among HLA loci, with DRB1 alleles showing the most associated TCRs and HLA-C alleles showing the fewest. In vitro tests confirmed that three of the cytomegalovirus-associated TCR beta chains recognize cytomegalovirus antigens. HLA typing was unavailable for some donors at each locus, so association tests used only the typed subset. A later genetic analysis reported fewer N-insertions in productive TCRs among donors in an Asian-associated ancestry cluster than the roughly 700-donor mean. A later analysis reported that several top co-occurrence clusters appeared linked to parvovirus B19, influenza, CMV and Epstein-Barr virus. In a later analysis, HLA-associated TCR beta chains showed more clonal expansion and lower generation probabilities than non-associated chains that were equally common. The authors suggested that the approach could potentially be generalized to other disease states and immunological phenotypes. In the study, some 160 TCR beta chains were listed as associated with cytomegalovirus. A later analysis associated 17,000 or so TCR beta sequences with specific HLA alleles at a false discovery rate of 0.05. When HLA alleles, especially DR and DQ, strongly co-occurred, TCR associations were difficult to assign to individual alleles. According to a later analysis, most CMV-associated TCR beta chains appeared to be HLA-restricted, and the HLA associations seemed to be driven largely by CMV exposure. Sequencing depth was assumed to be roughly uniform across donors in the presence/absence analyses, though that assumption may not hold. The sequencing pipeline was judged likely to have produced a cluster of highly shared sequence variants as a technical artifact. Only TCR beta chains were sequenced in this cohort, and the absence of alpha or paired-chain data limited detectable features. Correlated functional status among segregating V segments might reflect linkage disequilibrium, but an unknown experimental factor could not be ruled out. Cytomegalovirus status was reported to be diagnosed by the classifier with high specificity and sensitivity in both the original and validation cohorts. Seventeen rarely observed V segments, including chromosome 9 orphons, were excluded from the earlier analysis of some 590 of the donors because counts were too low.

CDR1 SQVTM and CDR2 ANQGSEA were looked up in the germline V gene. There are 13 amino acids in the CDR3, from cysteine to phenylalanine inclusive. Only the CDR3 DNA stays, 39 bases, in frame from base 1. V trim: 7 bases; J trim: 5 bases; unmatched bases: 7. The method behind the library was the immunoSEQ multiplex PCR assay. The multiplex PCR relied on a mix of 60 forward primers for TCR Vbeta segments and 13 reverse primers for TCR Jbeta segments. The CDR3 region of rearranged TCR beta genes was amplified from genomic DNA by a multiplex PCR assay. Amplified TCR beta libraries were sequenced as 87-base-pair reads on the Illumina HiSeq System. Turning to the authors' computational methods: A later analysis counted about 80 million unique TCR beta chains across the approximately 700 repertoires, and around 9.9 million of these chains were shared by at least two donors. A nearest-neighbor algorithm error-corrected the raw reads and collapsed the reads into unique sequences, merging closely related sequences to remove PCR and sequencing errors. CDR3 sequences were aligned to IMGT reference sequences to assign V, D and J gene segments. For a sequence to be retained, a match of at least six nucleotides to both a V gene segment and a J gene segment was required. A rearrangement was called productive if the CDR3 had no stop codons and remained in frame with V and J, and every other rearrangement was called non-productive. Following IMGT convention, CDR3 was defined as the stretch from the second conserved V-encoded cysteine to the conserved J-encoded phenylalanine. The earlier analysis of about 620 of the donors excluded sequences that lacked an unambiguous match to a single V gene segment. In an earlier analysis of approximately 500 of the donors, a V segment was called functional when productive rearrangements were above 56.7%, and segregating when the standard deviation between donors exceeded 5%. A statistical classification framework was built for diagnosing cytomegalovirus status from the catalog of TCR beta chain sequences. In a later analysis, V and J genes were assigned by comparing TCR nucleotide sequences against IMGT/GENE-DB human TR gene sequences. The TCRdist pipeline was used in a later analysis to assign CDR3 sequences and most-parsimonious VDJ recombination scenarios. In a later analysis, each TCR beta chain was defined by its CDR3 amino acid sequence together with its V-gene family, and reads without a unique V-gene family were excluded. To address suspected cross-contamination and a sequencing artifact, a later analysis removed approximately 590 highly shared, low-generation-probability nucleotide sequences. In a later analysis, a clonal expansion index was calculated for each public chain from normalized within-repertoire ranks of inferred template counts. In a later analysis, generation probabilities were computed using a VDJ recombination model fitted to out-of-frame rearrangements, and the results were checked against IGoR. In a later analysis, hypergeometric tests were used to score TCR-TCR, TCR-HLA and TCR-CMV co-occurrence, with a repertoire-size bias correction applied to TCR pairs. False discovery rates were estimated in a later analysis by permuting HLA or CMV assignments 20 times. A later analysis grouped co-occurring TCRs with DBSCAN, adding TCRdist sequence similarity when clustering within HLA-allele-positive subsets. Co-occurrence clustering excluded repertoires with fewer than 30,000 or more than 120,000 public chains, plus five with anomalous nucleotide sharing. TCRdb took over this immuneACCESS table, retaining in-frame rearrangements with V and J assigned. Such tables are incomplete; in checked studies, under half of the missing clones stem from an unresolved V gene, and the remainder is unexplained. V and J calls plus clone size are reproduced from that table; the DNA served to infer D and trimming. In all, the sample holds approximately 70,000 clones, and about 78% of those were seen once. The top ten hold around 10% of the sample.

The cohort was made up of about 670 healthy bone marrow donors. At the time of sampling, all cohort members were nominally healthy, though unrecorded immune exposures were likely present. The donor tested CMV seropositive and was one of the 289 seropositive cohort members. A peripheral blood sample was collected from each donor, and TCR beta sequencing was performed on peripheral blood mononuclear cells. Genomic DNA extraction from the blood cell samples was performed with the Qiagen DNeasy Blood Extraction Kit. The TCR was taken from a woman aged 40 to 55 in good health and CMV-seropositive. This chain joins TRBV29-1 to TRBJ1-1, with 10 central nucleotides matching TRBD1. The sequenced sample consisted of PBMCs. The DNA reads as follows: TGCAGCGGTATGACAGGGGGCGGAACTGAAGCTTTCTTT. This codes for CSGMTGGGTEAFF.